This T cell receptor (beta chain) derives from a study of blood T cell repertoires in COVID-19. Study overall: Specimens from acute and convalescent COVID-19 originated in the United States, Italy and Spain.

Deletions cut 8 bases from V and 4 bases from J, with 14 bases between. This CDR3 region has 13 residues. The germline CDR1 and CDR2 sequences are SEHNR and FQNEAQ (reference sequence). Per the authors' pipeline: Estimated nucleated cell counts came from reference gene primer amplification. Using immunoSEQ multiplex PCR, the repertoire was profiled, and TCRdb retains in-frame clones only, with some absent. V, J and clone size were drawn from that table, and D and trimming were deduced from the DNA. The top ten hold around 3% of the sample, which has some 350,000 clones, around 82% seen once. The TCR comes from a man aged 25 to 40 with active or convalescent COVID-19. The rearrangement links TRBV7-9 to TRBJ1-2, with D tentatively TRBD1 (6 bases). The sample was peripheral blood. CDR3 nucleotide sequence: TGTGCCAGCCCCGGTCGCAGGGGCTATGGCTACACCTTC. This sequence encodes CASPGRRGYGYTF.